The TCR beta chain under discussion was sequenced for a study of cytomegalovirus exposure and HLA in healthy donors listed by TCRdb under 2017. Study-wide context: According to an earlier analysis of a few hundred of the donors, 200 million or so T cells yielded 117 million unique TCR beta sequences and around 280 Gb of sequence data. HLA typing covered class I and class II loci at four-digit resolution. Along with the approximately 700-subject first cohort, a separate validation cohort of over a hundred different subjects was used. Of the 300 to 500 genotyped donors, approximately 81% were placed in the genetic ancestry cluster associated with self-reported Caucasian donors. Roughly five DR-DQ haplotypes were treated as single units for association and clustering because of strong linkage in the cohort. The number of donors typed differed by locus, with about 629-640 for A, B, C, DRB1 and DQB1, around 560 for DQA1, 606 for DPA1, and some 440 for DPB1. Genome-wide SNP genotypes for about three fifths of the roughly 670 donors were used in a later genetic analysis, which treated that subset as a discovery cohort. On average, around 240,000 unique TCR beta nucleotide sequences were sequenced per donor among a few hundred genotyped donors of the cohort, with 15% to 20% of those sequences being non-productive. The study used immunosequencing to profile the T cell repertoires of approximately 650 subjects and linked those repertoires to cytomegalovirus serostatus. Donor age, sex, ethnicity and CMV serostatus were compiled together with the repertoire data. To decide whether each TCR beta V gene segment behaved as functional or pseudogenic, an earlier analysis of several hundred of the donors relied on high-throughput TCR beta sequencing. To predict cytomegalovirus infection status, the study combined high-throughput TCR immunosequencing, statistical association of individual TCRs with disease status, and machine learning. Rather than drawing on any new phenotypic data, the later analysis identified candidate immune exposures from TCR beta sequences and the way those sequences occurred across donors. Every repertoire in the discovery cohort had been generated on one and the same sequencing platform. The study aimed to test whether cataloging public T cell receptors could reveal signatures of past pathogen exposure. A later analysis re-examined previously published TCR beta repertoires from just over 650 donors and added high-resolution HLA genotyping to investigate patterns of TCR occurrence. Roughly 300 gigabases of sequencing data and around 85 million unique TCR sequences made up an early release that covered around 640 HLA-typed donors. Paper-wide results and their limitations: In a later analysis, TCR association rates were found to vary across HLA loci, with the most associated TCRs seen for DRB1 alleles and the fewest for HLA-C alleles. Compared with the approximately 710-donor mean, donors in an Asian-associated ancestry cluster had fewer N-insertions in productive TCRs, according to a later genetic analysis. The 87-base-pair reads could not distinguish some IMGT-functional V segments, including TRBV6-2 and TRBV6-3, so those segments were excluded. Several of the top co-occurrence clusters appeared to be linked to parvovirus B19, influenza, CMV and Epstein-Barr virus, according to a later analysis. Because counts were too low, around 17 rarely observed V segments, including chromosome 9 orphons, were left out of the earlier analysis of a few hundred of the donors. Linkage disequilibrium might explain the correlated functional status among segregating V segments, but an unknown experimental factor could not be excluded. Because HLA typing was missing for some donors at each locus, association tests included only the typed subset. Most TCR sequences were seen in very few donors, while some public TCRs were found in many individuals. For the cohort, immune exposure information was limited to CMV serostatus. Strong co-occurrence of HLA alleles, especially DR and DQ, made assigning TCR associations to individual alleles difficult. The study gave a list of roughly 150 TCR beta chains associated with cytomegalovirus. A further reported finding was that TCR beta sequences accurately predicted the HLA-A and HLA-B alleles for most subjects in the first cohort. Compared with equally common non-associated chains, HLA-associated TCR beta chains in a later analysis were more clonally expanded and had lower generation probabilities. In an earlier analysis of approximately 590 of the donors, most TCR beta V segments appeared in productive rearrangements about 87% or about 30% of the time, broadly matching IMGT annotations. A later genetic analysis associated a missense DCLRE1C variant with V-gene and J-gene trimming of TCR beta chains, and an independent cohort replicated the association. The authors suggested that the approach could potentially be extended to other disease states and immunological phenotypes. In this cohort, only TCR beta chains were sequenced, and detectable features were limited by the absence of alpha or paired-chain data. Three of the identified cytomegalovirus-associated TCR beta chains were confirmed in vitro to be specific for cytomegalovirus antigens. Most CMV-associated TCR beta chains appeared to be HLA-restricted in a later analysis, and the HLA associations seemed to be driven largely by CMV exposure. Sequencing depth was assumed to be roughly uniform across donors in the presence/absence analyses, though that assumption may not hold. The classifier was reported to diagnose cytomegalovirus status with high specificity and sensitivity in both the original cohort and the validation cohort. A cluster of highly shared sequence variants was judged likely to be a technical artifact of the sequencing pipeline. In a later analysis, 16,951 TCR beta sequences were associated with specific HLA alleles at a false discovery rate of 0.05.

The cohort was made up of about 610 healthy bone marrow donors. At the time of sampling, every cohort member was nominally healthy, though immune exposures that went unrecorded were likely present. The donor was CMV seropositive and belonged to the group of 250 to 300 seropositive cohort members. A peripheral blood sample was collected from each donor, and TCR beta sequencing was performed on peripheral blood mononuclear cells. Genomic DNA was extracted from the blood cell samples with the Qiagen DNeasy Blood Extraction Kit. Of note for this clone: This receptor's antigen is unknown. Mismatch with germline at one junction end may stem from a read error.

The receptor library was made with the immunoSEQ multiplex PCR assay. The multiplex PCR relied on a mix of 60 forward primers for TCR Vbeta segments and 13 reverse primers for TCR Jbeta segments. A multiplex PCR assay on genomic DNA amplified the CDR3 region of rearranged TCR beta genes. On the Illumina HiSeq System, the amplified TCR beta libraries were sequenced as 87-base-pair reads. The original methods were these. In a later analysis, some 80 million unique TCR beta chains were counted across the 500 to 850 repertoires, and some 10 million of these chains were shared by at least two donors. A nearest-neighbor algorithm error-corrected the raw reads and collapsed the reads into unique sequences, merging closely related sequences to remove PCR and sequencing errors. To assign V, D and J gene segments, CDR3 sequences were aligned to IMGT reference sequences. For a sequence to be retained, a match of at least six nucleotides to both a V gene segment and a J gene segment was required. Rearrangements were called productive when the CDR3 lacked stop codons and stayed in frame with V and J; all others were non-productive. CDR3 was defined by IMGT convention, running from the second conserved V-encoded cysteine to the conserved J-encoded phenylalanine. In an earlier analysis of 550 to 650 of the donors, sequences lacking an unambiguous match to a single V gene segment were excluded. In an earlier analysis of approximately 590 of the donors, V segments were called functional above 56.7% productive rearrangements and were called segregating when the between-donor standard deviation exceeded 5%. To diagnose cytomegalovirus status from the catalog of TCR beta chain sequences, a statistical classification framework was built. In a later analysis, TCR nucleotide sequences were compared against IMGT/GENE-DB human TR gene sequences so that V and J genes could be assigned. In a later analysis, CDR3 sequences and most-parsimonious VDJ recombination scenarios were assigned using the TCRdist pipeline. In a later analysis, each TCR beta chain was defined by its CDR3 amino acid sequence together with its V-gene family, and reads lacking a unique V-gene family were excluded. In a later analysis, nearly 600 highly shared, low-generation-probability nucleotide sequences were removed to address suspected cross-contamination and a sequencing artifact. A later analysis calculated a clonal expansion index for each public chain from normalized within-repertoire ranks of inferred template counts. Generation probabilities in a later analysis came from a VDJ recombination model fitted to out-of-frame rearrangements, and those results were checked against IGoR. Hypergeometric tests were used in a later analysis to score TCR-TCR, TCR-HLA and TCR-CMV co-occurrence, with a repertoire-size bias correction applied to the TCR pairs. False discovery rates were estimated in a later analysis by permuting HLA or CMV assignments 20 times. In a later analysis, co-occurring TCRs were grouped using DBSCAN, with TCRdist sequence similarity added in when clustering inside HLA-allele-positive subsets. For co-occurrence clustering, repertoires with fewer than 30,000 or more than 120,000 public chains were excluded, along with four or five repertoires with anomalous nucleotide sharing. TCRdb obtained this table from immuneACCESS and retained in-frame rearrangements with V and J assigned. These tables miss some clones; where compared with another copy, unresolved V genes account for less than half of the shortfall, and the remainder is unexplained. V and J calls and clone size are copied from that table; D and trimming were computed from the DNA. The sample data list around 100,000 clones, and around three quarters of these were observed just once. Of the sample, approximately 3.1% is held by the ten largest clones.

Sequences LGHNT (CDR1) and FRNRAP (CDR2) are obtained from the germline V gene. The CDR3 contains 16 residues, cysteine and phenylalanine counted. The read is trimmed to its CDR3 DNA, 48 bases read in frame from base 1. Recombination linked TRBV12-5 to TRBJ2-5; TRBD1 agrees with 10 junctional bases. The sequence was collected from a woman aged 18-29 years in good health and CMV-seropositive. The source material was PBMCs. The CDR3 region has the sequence CASGLGDRGYQETQYF. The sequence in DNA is TGTGCTAGTGGTTTGGGGGACAGGGGATACCAGGAGACCCAGTACTTC.